Following are 20 T cell receptor beta chains from one sample sequenced in a study of cytomegalovirus exposure and HLA in healthy donors. Amplification used 60 Vbeta primers and 13 Jbeta primers. Libraries were prepared by immunoSEQ multiplex PCR; TCRdb keeps only in-frame clonotypes and omits some of them. The sample shows nearly 110,000 clones, around 72% of them seen only once. The specimen sequenced was PBMCs. These TCRs come from a woman aged 35 to 49 in good health and CMV-seropositive.

This chain connects TRBV4-2 to TRBJ1-2; D is unclear. Trimming cost V 0 bases and J 5 bases, with 22 bases left between them. The CDR3 totals 18 residues. Germline values: CDR1 LGHNA, CDR2 YNFKEQ. The CDR3 protein is CASSQEGDGTQARYGYTF. The CDR3 DNA reads TGTGCCAGCAGCCAAGAGGGTGACGGCACTCAAGCGAGGTATGGCTACACCTTC.

The CDR3 loop reads CATSSPSENTEAFF. CDR3 nucleotide sequence: TGTGCCACCAGCAGCCCGTCAGAGAACACTGAAGCTTTCTTT. The rearrangement joins TRBV15 to TRBJ1-1; D gene unclear. V was cut by 3 bases and J by 1 base, with 9 bases left in between. Germline V gene data show CDR1 as LNHNV and CDR2 as YYDKDF (reference sequence). The CDR3 runs 14 residues. The full variable domain, completed using reference TRBV15 and TRBJ1-1, is DAMVIQNPRYQVTQFGKPVTLSCSQTLNHNVMYWYQQKSSQAPKLLFHYYDKDFNNEADTPDNFQSRRPNTSFCFLDIRSPGLGDTAMYLCATSSPSENTEAFFGQGTRLTVV.

This clone was recorded only once. J is TRBJ2-5 and V is TRBV7-2; D remains unclear. This CDR3 contains 13 residues. Between the trimmed V and J ends, which lost 3 bases and 5 bases, there was a span of 10 bases. The germline V gene encodes CDR1 SGHTA and CDR2 FQGNSA. As DNA, the CDR3 is TGTGCCAGCAGCTTCGAACAATTCGAGACCCAGTACTTC. Translating it yields CASSFEQFETQYF.

The chain joins TRBV19 to TRBJ1-6, with D possibly TRBD1 on 5 matching bases. V was cut by 4 bases and J by 10 bases, with 14 bases left in between. Germline CDR1 is LNHDA and CDR2 is SQIVND (reference sequence). This CDR3 region has 14 residues. The DNA for the CDR3 is TGTGCCAGTAGTAGGGGGGACCGCGTCTCACCCCTCCACTTT. Translating it yields CASSRGDRVSPLHF.

V is TRBV7-2 and J is TRBJ1-2; 7 positions match TRBD1. Per germline, CDR1 SGHTA and CDR2 FQGNSA. Trimming at V came to 1 base and at J to 5 bases, leaving 7 bases not matched to a gene. The CDR3 has 15 residues. CDR3 region: CASSLVPDRSYGYTF. The CDR3 DNA reads TGTGCCAGCAGCTTAGTGCCGGACAGGTCATATGGCTACACCTTC. Using reference TRBV7-2 and TRBJ1-2 for the parts outside the CDR3, the full variable domain is GAGVSQSPSNKVTEKGKDVELRCDPISGHTALYWYRQSLGQGLEFLIYFQGNSAPDKSGLPSDRFSAERTGGSVSTLTIQRTQQEDSAVYLCASSLVPDRSYGYTFGSGTRLTVV.

This clone has just a few counts. The J gene is TRBJ1-1, the V gene TRBV6-5; D is possibly TRBD1 (5 bases). V was trimmed by 0 bases and J by 5 bases, leaving 13 bases between them. Germline CDR1 MNHEY, CDR2 SVGAGI. This CDR3 is 15 amino acids long. The CDR3 spells CASSYSRAGDTEAFF. The CDR3 region has the DNA TGTGCCAGCAGTTACTCGAGAGCGGGGGATACTGAAGCTTTCTTT.

The chain recombines TRBV6-1 with TRBJ2-7, with D possibly TRBD2 on 6 matching bases. Trimming took 1 base from V and 6 from J, leaving 10 bases between them. The CDR3 extends over 13 amino acids. Germline assignment: CDR1 MNHNS and CDR2 SASEGT. The CDR3 loop reads CASSEEAGLEQYF. CDR3 sequence (DNA): TGTGCCAGCAGTGAAGAGGCGGGGCTCGAGCAGTACTTC.

The chain uses TRBV30 and TRBJ1-2; 7 positions match TRBD1. J was trimmed by 8 bases and V by 5 bases; bases with no gene match: 11. There are 13 residues in the CDR3. Germline V gene sequence: CDR1 GTSNPN, CDR2 SVGIG (reference sequence). DNA for the CDR3: TGTGCCTGGTATCGCTTATGGACAGGCGGCTACACCTTC. This gives the protein CAWYRLWTGGYTF.

The chain links TRBV7-2 to TRBJ1-2; 7 bases line up with TRBD1. The CDR3 sequence is 12 residues long. The V segment lost 7 bases and the J segment 9 bases; nucleotides outside the gene matches: 8. Germline CDR1 is SGHTA and CDR2 is FQGNSA. The CDR3 nucleotides are TGTGCCAGCACCATTCAGACAGGGAGCTACACCTTC. It encodes CASTIQTGSYTF. Drawing the rest from reference TRBV7-2 and TRBJ1-2, the complete variable domain is GAGVSQSPSNKVTEKGKDVELRCDPISGHTALYWYRQSLGQGLEFLIYFQGNSAPDKSGLPSDRFSAERTGGSVSTLTIQRTQQEDSAVYLCASTIQTGSYTFGSGTRLTVV.

V gene TRBV6-6 combines with J gene TRBJ1-3; 8 bases line up with TRBD1. After removal of 7 bases from V and 5 bases from J, the junction contained 13 bases not matched to a gene. CDR1 MNHNY and CDR2 SVGAGI come from the germline V gene (reference sequence). The CDR3 is made up of 16 amino acids. The CDR3 reads CASTFYTPGGRNTIYF. CDR3 in DNA: TGTGCCAGCACCTTCTACACCCCAGGGGGCAGAAACACCATATATTTT.

This clone was counted a single time. The chain carries TRBV10-3 and TRBJ1-1, with D possibly TRBD1 on 6 matching bases. The germline V gene encodes CDR1 ENHRY and CDR2 SYGVKD. This CDR3 is built from 14 residues. V shed 3 bases and J shed 8 bases, with 16 bases lying between them. Written as DNA, the CDR3 is TGTGCCATCAGTGAAGGGGGAGGGCCCCACGAAGCTTTCTTT. Translation: CAISEGGGPHEAFF.

This clone was recorded only once. J is TRBJ2-3 and V is TRBV5-1; 10 bases align to TRBD2. J lost 3 bases, V lost 1 base, and 5 bases had no gene match. Germline CDR1 and CDR2: SGHRS and YFSETQ. The CDR3 is 16 residues long. This chain's CDR3 is CASSLKRGGLTDTQYF. The CDR3 nucleotides are TGCGCCAGCAGCTTGAAGCGGGGGGGCCTAACAGATACGCAGTATTTT.

J is TRBJ2-3 and V is TRBV30, with D uncertain. CDR1 is GTSNPN, CDR2 SVGIG, per germline (reference sequence). The V end was cut by 3 bases, the J end by 6 bases, with 7 bases between. This CDR3 has 11 residues. The CDR3 reads CAWSPFDTQYF. In nucleotides, the CDR3 is TGTGCCTGGAGCCCGTTTGATACGCAGTATTTT.

The chain combines TRBV4-3 with TRBJ1-1; D uncertain. This CDR3 has 13 amino acids. Per the germline V gene, CDR1 is LGHNA and CDR2 is YSLEER. The germline V and J ends were trimmed by 0 bases and 2 bases, with 4 bases remaining between them. CDR3 residues: CASSQDRNTEAFF. CDR3 nucleotides: TGCGCCAGCAGCCAAGATAGAAACACTGAAGCTTTCTTT.

The rearrangement uses TRBV6-1 and TRBJ1-5; D unresolved. The germline gives CDR1 MNHNS, CDR2 SASEGT. The V gene lost 1 base and the J gene lost 0 bases, with 16 bases spanning the gap. The CDR3 runs 18 residues. CDR3 sequence reads: CASSEDRQLLYSNQPQHF. CDR3 nucleotide sequence: TGTGCCAGCAGTGAAGACAGACAACTGCTGTATAGCAATCAGCCCCAGCATTTT.

The DNA of the CDR3 is TGTGCCAGTAGACGGACAGGCCCCAGGTCACCCCTCCACTTT. Residues: CASRRTGPRSPLHF. The rearrangement uses TRBV19 and TRBJ1-6, with 7 bases identical to TRBD1. Per the germline V gene, CDR1 is LNHDA and CDR2 is SQIVND (reference sequence). The trim removed 6 bases at V and 10 bases at J, leaving 9 bases unmatched. The CDR3 totals 14 residues.

CDR3 DNA: TGTGCCAGCAGCGCGACAGTTTATGGCTACACCTTC. Encoded protein: CASSATVYGYTF. The chain combines TRBV2 with TRBJ1-2; D might be TRBD1 (5 bases). Between the trimmed V and J ends, which lost 6 bases and 5 bases, there was a span of 10 bases. Germline V gene data show CDR1 as SNHLY and CDR2 as FYNNEI. The CDR3 runs 12 residues.

The chain carries TRBV2 and TRBJ1-2; 9 bases are a match to TRBD1. CDR3 length: 16 amino acids. Trimming cost V 8 bases and J 6 bases; bases outside gene matches: 16. Germline V gene sequence: CDR1 SNHLY, CDR2 FYNNEI. CDR3 nucleotide sequence: TGTGCCAGCGCCCTTTTTGGGAATACAGGGGGCGATGGCTACACCTTC. The encoded protein is CASALFGNTGGDGYTF.

CDR3 DNA: TGTGCCAGCAGGGGCCGTCAGGATCAGCCCCAGCATTTT. Its translation: CASRGRQDQPQHF. This rearrangement joins TRBV2 to TRBJ1-5, with D hard to call. V was cut by 6 bases and J by 5 bases, with 11 bases left in between. The CDR3 runs 13 residues. From germline, CDR1 is SNHLY and CDR2 FYNNEI.

V is TRBV5-6 and J is TRBJ2-7; no definite D call. The V gene lost 3 bases and the J gene lost 3 bases, with 4 bases spanning the gap. This CDR3 spans 11 amino acids. CDR1 and CDR2 (germline): SGHDT, YYEEEE. CDR3 nucleotide sequence: TGTGCCAGCAGCTACGGCTACGAGCAGTACTTC. Its translation is CASSYGYEQYF.